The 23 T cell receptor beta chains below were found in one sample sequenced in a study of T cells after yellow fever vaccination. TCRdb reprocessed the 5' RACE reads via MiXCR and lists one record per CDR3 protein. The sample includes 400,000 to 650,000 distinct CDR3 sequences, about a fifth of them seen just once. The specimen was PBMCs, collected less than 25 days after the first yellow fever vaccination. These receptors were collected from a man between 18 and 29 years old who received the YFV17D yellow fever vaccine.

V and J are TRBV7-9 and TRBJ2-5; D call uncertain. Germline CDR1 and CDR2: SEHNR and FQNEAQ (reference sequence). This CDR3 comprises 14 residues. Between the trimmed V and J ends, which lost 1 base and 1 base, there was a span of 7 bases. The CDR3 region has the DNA TGTGCCAGCAGCTTAGTACAGTCCCAAGAGACCCAGTACTTC. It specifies CASSLVQSQETQYF.

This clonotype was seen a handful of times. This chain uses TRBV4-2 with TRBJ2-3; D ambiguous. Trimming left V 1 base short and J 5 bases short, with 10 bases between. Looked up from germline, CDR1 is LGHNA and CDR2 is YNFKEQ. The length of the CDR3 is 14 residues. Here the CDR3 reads CASSQVGFEDTQYF. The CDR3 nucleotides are TGTGCCAGCAGCCAAGTGGGATTCGAAGATACGCAGTATTTT.

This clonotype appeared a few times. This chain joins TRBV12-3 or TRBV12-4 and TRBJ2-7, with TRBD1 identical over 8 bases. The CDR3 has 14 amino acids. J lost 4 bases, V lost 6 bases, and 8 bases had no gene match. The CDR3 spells CASSEPGGRYEQYF. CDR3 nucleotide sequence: TGTGCCAGCAGCGAACCAGGGGGCAGGTACGAGCAGTACTTC.

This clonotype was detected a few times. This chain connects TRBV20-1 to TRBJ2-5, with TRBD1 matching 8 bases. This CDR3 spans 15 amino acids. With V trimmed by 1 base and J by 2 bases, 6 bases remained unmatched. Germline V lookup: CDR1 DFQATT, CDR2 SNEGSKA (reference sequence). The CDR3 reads CSARGRDRHQETQYF. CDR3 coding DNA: TGCAGTGCTAGAGGTCGGGACAGGCATCAAGAGACCCAGTACTTC.

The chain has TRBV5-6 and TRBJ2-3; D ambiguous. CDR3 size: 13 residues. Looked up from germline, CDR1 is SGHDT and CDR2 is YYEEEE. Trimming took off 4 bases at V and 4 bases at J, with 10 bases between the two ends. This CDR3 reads CASSTPLPDTQYF. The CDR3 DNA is TGTGCCAGCAGCACGCCCCTCCCAGATACGCAGTATTTT.

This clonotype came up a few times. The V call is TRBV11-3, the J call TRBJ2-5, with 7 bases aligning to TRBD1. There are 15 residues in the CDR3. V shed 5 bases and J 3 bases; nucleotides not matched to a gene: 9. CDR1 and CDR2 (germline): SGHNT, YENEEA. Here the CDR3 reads CASSVIGTAKETQYF. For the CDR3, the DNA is TGTGCCAGCAGCGTAATAGGGACAGCGAAAGAGACCCAGTACTTC.

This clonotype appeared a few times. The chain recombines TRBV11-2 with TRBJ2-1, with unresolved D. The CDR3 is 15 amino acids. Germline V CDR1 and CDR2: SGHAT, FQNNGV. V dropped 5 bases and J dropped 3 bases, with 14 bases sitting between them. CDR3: CASSPLLGYYNEQFF. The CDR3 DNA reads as TGTGCCAGCAGCCCTCTCCTCGGCTACTACAATGAGCAGTTCTTC.

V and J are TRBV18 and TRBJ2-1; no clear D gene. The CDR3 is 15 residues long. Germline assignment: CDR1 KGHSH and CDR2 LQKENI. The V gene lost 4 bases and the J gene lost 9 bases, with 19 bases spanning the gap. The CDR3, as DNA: TGTGCCAGCTCACTAGGCGAGCCGGGCATCGGTGAGCAGTTCTTC. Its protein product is CASSLGEPGIGEQFF.

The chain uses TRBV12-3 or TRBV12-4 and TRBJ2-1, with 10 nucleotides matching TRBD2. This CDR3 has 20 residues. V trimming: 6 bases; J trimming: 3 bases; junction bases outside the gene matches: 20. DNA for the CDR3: TGTGCCAGCAGCCTAGGACGGCCTAGCGGGGGTCTCCGTGACTACAATGAGCAGTTCTTC. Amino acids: CASSLGRPSGGLRDYNEQFF.

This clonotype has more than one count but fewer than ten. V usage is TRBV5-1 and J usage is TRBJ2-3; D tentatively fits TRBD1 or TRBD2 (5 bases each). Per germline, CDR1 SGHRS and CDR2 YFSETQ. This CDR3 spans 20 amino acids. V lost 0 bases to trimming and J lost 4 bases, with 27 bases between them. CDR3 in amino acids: CASSLEAGRGPVPRPDTQYF. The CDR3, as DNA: TGCGCCAGCAGCTTGGAGGCGGGTCGGGGACCAGTACCACGGCCAGATACGCAGTATTTT. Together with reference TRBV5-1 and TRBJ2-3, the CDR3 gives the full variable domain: KAGVTQTPRYLIKTRGQQVTLSCSPISGHRSVSWYQQTPGQGLQFLFEYFSETQRNKGNFPGRFSGRQFSNSRSEMNVSTLELGDSALYLCASSLEAGRGPVPRPDTQYFGPGTRLTVL.

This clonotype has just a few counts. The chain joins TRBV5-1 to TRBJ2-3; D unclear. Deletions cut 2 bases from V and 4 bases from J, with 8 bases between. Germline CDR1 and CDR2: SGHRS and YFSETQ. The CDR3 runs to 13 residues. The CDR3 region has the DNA TGCGCCAGCAGCTTTGAGCGAGCAGATACGCAGTATTTT. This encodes CASSFERADTQYF.

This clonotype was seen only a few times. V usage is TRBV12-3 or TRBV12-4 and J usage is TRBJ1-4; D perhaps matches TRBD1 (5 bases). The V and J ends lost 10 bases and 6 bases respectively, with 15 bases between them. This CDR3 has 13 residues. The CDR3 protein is CATSVGVDEKLFF. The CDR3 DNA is TGTGCCACCTCGGTGGGGGTAGATGAAAAACTGTTTTTT.

CDR3 nucleotides: TGTGCCAGCAGTTTATATGGGGCCGGTTCACCCCTCCACTTT. Protein: CASSLYGAGSPLHF. This sequence joins TRBV27 and TRBJ1-6; D may be TRBD1 (5 bases). V was pared by 1 base and J by 9 bases, with 10 bases between. The CDR3 runs 14 residues. Germline V gene data show CDR1 as MNHEY and CDR2 as SMNVEV (reference sequence).

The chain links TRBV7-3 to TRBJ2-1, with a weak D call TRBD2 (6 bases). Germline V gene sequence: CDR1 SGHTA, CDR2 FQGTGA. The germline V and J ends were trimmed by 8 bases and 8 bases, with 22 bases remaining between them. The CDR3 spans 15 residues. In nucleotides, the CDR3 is TGTGCCAGCTCTTACCAACTAGCTAAGGGAGATGAGCAGTTCTTC. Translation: CASSYQLAKGDEQFF.

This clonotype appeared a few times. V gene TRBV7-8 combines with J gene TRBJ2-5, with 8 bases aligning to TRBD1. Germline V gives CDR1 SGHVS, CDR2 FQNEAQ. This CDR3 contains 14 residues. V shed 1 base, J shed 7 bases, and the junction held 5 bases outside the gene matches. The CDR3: CASSLGQGSGTQYF. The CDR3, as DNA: TGTGCCAGCAGCTTAGGACAGGGGTCAGGGACCCAGTACTTC.

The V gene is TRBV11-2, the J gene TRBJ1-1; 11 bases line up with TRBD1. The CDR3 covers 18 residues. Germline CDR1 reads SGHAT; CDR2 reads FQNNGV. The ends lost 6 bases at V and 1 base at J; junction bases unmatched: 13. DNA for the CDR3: TGTGCCAGCAGGGGGATGGACAGGGGGCGAAGGTCGAACACTGAAGCTTTCTTT. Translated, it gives CASRGMDRGRRSNTEAFF.

In DNA form, the CDR3 reads TGTGCCAGCAGCCCCGCCCGGACAGGGGCCCTCAATGAGCAGTTCTTC. Protein: CASSPARTGALNEQFF. The chain carries TRBV7-6 and TRBJ2-1; TRBD1 matches at 9 bases. The V and J ends lost 5 bases and 6 bases, in that order; junction bases with no gene match: 11. The CDR3 loop spans 16 amino acids. CDR1 SGHVS and CDR2 FNYEAQ come from the germline V gene. The full variable domain, its missing parts supplied by reference TRBV7-6 and TRBJ2-1, is GAGVSQSPRYKVTKRGQDVALRCDPISGHVSLYWYRQALGQGPEFLTYFNYEAQQDKSGLPNDRFSAERPEGSISTLTIQRTEQRDSAMYRCASSPARTGALNEQFFGPGTRLTVL.

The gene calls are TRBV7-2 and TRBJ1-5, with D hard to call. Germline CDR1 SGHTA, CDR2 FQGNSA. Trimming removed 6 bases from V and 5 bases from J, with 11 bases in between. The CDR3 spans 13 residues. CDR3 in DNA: TGTGCCAGCAGTTTGGCCAGTCATCAGCCCCAGCATTTT. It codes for CASSLASHQPQHF.

CDR3 residues: CASSLLSGVSYEQYV. The DNA of the CDR3 is TGCGCCAGCAGCTTGCTCTCGGGGGTATCCTACGAGCAGTACGTC. This chain uses TRBV5-1 with TRBJ2-7; D perhaps matches TRBD2 (6 bases). The V end was cut by 1 base, the J end by 1 base, with 12 bases between. CDR1 is SGHRS and CDR2 is YFSETQ in the germline V gene. The CDR3 totals 15 residues.

CDR3 in DNA: TGTGCCAGCAGCTCATCGGTCGGCACAGATACGCAGTATTTT. Its protein product is CASSSSVGTDTQYF. This sequence joins TRBV6-1 and TRBJ2-3; D is uncertain. This CDR3 has 14 residues. Germline values: CDR1 MNHNS, CDR2 SASEGT. Trimming pared 6 bases from V and 1 base from J, leaving 11 bases between.

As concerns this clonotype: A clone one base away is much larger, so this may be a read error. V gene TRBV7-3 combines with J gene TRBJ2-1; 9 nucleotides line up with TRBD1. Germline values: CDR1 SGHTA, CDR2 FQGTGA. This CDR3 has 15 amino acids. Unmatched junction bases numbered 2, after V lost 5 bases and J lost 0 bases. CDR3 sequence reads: CASSKDRGSYNEQFF. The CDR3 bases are TGTGCCAGCAGCAAGGACAGGGGCTCCTACAATGAGCAGTTCTTC.

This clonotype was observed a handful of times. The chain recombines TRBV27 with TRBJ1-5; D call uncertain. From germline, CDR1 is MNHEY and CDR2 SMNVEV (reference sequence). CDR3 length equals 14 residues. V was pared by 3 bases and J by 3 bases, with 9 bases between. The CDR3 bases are TGTGCCAGCAGTTTGTTCGGATTCAATCAGCCCCAGCATTTT. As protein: CASSLFGFNQPQHF.

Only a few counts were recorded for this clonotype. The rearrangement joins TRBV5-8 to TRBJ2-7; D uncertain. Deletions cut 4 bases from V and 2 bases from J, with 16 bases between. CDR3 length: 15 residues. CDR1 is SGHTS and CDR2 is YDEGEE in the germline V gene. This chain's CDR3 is CASSPQTGIAYEQYF. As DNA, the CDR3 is TGTGCCAGCAGCCCTCAGACCGGTATAGCCTACGAGCAGTACTTC.